The 20 T cell receptor beta chains reported below all come from one sample, sequenced in a study of cytomegalovirus exposure and HLA in healthy donors. Use of 60 Vbeta and 13 Jbeta primers characterized the PCR. Sequencing used immunoSEQ multiplex PCR; TCRdb keeps in-frame clones, though not all of them. This table holds approximately 110,000 clones, nearly 85% found once. The sample was PBMCs. The source is a young man in good health and CMV-seronegative.

This CDR3 is CATSRDGGTGANNEQFF. Here the CDR3 DNA reads TGTGCCACCAGCAGAGATGGTGGGACAGGGGCAAACAATGAGCAGTTCTTC. The V call is TRBV15, the J call TRBJ2-1, with 10 bases lining up with TRBD1. Losses at the gene ends were 0 bases for V and 5 bases for J; bases not matched to a gene: 7. The CDR3 is made up of 17 amino acids. Germline V gives CDR1 LNHNV, CDR2 YYDKDF (reference sequence).

This rearrangement joins TRBV18 to TRBJ2-1; possible D gene TRBD2, 7 bases. CDR1 is KGHSH and CDR2 is LQKENI in the germline V gene. V lost 3 bases and J 0 bases, leaving 15 bases between the germline ends. This CDR3 comprises 17 residues. CDR3 amino acids: CASSPLSRGASYNEQFF. The CDR3 DNA follows: TGTGCCAGCTCACCTCTTAGTCGGGGGGCCTCCTACAATGAGCAGTTCTTC.

The rearrangement joins TRBV14 to TRBJ1-2; weak D call: TRBD1 (5 bases). The germline V and J ends were trimmed by 1 base and 6 bases, with 9 bases remaining between them. The CDR3 contains 13 residues. Germline CDR1 and CDR2: SGHDN and FVKESK. The CDR3 bases are TGTGCCAGCAGCCAAGCGGGGGGACATGGCTACACCTTC. It translates to CASSQAGGHGYTF.

The count of this clone is one. The J gene is TRBJ1-1, the V gene TRBV27; 7 positions match TRBD1. J was trimmed by 8 bases and V by 2 bases; bases with no gene match: 11. The CDR3 spans 15 residues. Germline loops: CDR1 MNHEY, CDR2 SMNVEV (reference sequence). The CDR3 coding sequence is TGTGCCAGCAGTTTAACAGGGGATGGGAATAGGGAAGCTTTCTTT. This encodes CASSLTGDGNREAFF.

The rearrangement links TRBV6-6 to TRBJ1-2, with D tentatively TRBD1 (6 bases). Germline CDR1 is MNHNY and CDR2 is SVGAGI (reference sequence). The CDR3 loop spans 13 amino acids. V gave up 7 bases and J gave up 4 bases, with 13 bases separating them. CDR3 bases: TGTGCCAGCACAACCCGACAGGCCTATGGCTACACCTTC. Translating gives CASTTRQAYGYTF.

The gene calls are TRBV18 and TRBJ2-6, with 8 bases fitting TRBD1. CDR1 and CDR2 from the germline V gene are KGHSH and LQKENI. The V gene end was trimmed by 3 bases and the J gene end by 6 bases; junction bases not matched to a gene: 7. The CDR3 has 16 amino acids. In DNA, the CDR3 is TGTGCCAGCTCACCGCTGACAGGGGTTAAGGCCAACGTCCTGACTTTC. This gives the protein CASSPLTGVKANVLTF.

This clone was seen a single time. This chain uses TRBV28 with TRBJ2-7; D gene unclear. This CDR3 spans 13 amino acids. Germline CDR1 and CDR2: MDHEN and SYDVKM. With 5 bases removed from V and 3 bases from J, the gap between germline ends came to 11 bases. Here the CDR3 DNA reads TGTGCCAGCAGTAGTACTACCCTCTACGAGCAGTACTTC. It specifies CASSSTTLYEQYF.

The CDR3 DNA reads TGCGCCAGCAGCCGAGTAGGACAGCTCCAAGAGACCCAGTACTTC. It codes for CASSRVGQLQETQYF. This chain links TRBV4-1 with TRBJ2-5; a possible D gene is TRBD1 (6 bases). Between the trimmed V and J ends, which lost 4 bases and 1 base, there was a span of 13 bases. Germline V lookup: CDR1 MGHRA, CDR2 YSYEKL. The CDR3 extends over 15 amino acids.

The V gene is TRBV27, the J gene TRBJ2-4, with 10 nucleotides matching TRBD1. The length of the CDR3 is 16 residues. V shed 5 bases and J 6 bases; nucleotides not matched to a gene: 10. The germline gives CDR1 MNHEY, CDR2 SMNVEV (reference sequence). The CDR3 sequence: CASSSGQGGYRNIQYF. The CDR3 DNA sequence: TGTGCCAGCAGTAGTGGACAGGGGGGTTATAGAAACATTCAGTACTTC.

This chain connects TRBV30 to TRBJ1-1, with D unresolved. CDR1 and CDR2 (germline): GTSNPN, SVGIG (reference sequence). Deletions cut 5 bases from V and 4 bases from J, with 14 bases between. CDR3 length: 13 amino acids. The CDR3 sequence: CAWGRVPFTEAFF. CDR3 DNA sequence: TGTGCCTGGGGGAGGGTACCTTTCACTGAAGCTTTCTTT.

The chain uses TRBV6-1 and TRBJ1-5; perhaps TRBD1 as D (5 bases). The CDR3 sequence is 14 residues long. V lost 4 bases, J lost 1 base, and 8 bases lay in between. Germline CDR1 and CDR2: MNHNS and SASEGT. Here the CDR3 reads CASSGSGSNQPQHF. DNA for the CDR3: TGTGCCAGCAGTGGATCAGGGAGCAATCAGCCCCAGCATTTT.

This sequence joins TRBV27 and TRBJ1-2; D not certain. V dropped 1 base and J dropped 2 bases, with 8 bases sitting between them. CDR1 and CDR2 (germline): MNHEY, SMNVEV (reference sequence). The CDR3 is 14 residues long. CDR3 protein: CASSLYPRNYGYTF. Here the CDR3 DNA reads TGTGCCAGCAGTTTATACCCCAGAAACTATGGCTACACCTTC.

V usage is TRBV6-5 and J usage is TRBJ2-1, with 10 positions matching TRBD2. This CDR3 is built from 15 residues. With V trimmed by 4 bases and J by 4 bases, 4 bases remained unmatched. In germline, CDR1 is MNHEY, CDR2 SVGAGI. CDR3 bases: TGTGCCAGCAGTTTTACTAGCGGGGTTTACAATGAGCAGTTCTTC. Its translation is CASSFTSGVYNEQFF.

The V call is TRBV19, the J call TRBJ2-7; D not resolved. Germline CDR1 LNHDA, CDR2 SQIVND (reference sequence). CDR3 size: 14 residues. Trimming took 3 bases from V and 1 from J, leaving 10 bases between them. The DNA of the CDR3 is TGTGCCAGTAGTATGGGCAAAGGATCCTACGAGCAGTACTTC. This encodes CASSMGKGSYEQYF.

The chain employs TRBV27 and TRBJ1-4; D is unclear. Trimming shortened V by 3 bases and J by 7 bases, and 9 bases separated the two germline ends. From germline, CDR1 is MNHEY and CDR2 SMNVEV (reference sequence). The CDR3 is 13 amino acids. CDR3 in DNA: TGTGCCAGCAGTTTGAGGCTTTCTGAAAAACTGTTTTTT. Its translation: CASSLRLSEKLFF.

The CDR3 DNA reads as TGCAGCGTTGACCCTATGGGGCCCGAGACCCAGTACTTC. Translating it yields CSVDPMGPETQYF. This rearrangement joins TRBV29-1 to TRBJ2-5; TRBD1 is a possible D gene (5 bases). V lost 3 bases and J 5 bases, leaving 13 bases between the germline ends. Germline CDR1 SQVTM, CDR2 ANQGSEA. The CDR3 is 13 amino acids.

V is TRBV18 and J is TRBJ2-7; D uncertain. Trimming removed 0 bases from V and 5 bases from J, with 11 bases in between. The CDR3 loop spans 14 amino acids. The germline gives CDR1 KGHSH, CDR2 LQKENI. CDR3 DNA: TGTGCCAGCTCACCACCGACCGGGTTCGACGAGCAGTACTTC. As protein: CASSPPTGFDEQYF. Drawing the rest from reference TRBV18 and TRBJ2-7, the complete variable domain is NAGVMQNPRHLVRRRGQEARLRCSPMKGHSHVYWYRQLPEEGLKFMVYLQKENIIDESGMPKERFSAEFPKEGPSILRIQQVVRGDSAAYFCASSPPTGFDEQYFGPGTRLTVT.

The chain uses TRBV11-3 and TRBJ2-1, with D perhaps matching TRBD2 (6 bases). V was clipped by 5 bases and J by 4 bases, with 21 bases between them. The CDR3 has 17 amino acids. Germline lookup yields CDR1 SGHNT and CDR2 YENEEA. The DNA for the CDR3 is TGTGCCAGCAGCCCAAGGGGAGTAGGTAGCGGATACAATGAGCAGTTCTTC. Translated, it gives CASSPRGVGSGYNEQFF.

This chain joins TRBV19 and TRBJ2-2, with D hard to call. The CDR3 runs to 16 residues. Trimming removed 3 bases at V and 3 bases at J, with 14 bases between. The germline V gene encodes CDR1 LNHDA and CDR2 SQIVND (reference sequence). CDR3 amino acids: CASSIMSDFYTGELFF. CDR3 DNA: TGTGCCAGTAGTATTATGAGCGACTTCTACACCGGGGAGCTGTTTTTT.

Details on this clone: Within the sample, other DNA sequences also encode this same CDR3. This chain joins TRBV18 and TRBJ2-7; 12 bases line up with TRBD2. The CDR3 loop spans 15 amino acids. V was clipped by 4 bases and J by 5 bases; unmatched bases: 6. Germline values: CDR1 KGHSH, CDR2 LQKENI. CDR3 residues: CASSLFGLAGHEQYF. For the CDR3, the DNA is TGTGCCAGCTCACTATTCGGACTAGCGGGACACGAGCAGTACTTC.